Below, 15 T cell receptor beta chains from the same sample are listed, as sequenced in a study of blood T cells in healthy people across ages. Alongside a J-beta primer mix, a sample-barcoded 5' primer served in a second PCR lasting roughly 6 to 12 cycles. TCRdb reanalysed the 5' RACE reads using MiXCR and keeps one entry per CDR3 protein. Here the sample spans fewer than 1.5 million distinct CDR3 sequences, 42% being singletons. The sample consisted of blood. These receptors were collected from a young woman in good health.

The chain joins TRBV7-9 to TRBJ1-4; no clear D. The ends were cut back, 0 bases at V and 7 bases at J, with 6 bases in the middle. The germline V gene encodes CDR1 SEHNR and CDR2 FQNEAQ (reference sequence). The CDR3 covers 13 residues. As DNA, the CDR3 is TGTGCCAGCAGCTTAGCCCCTTTTGAAAAACTGTTTTTT. It encodes CASSLAPFEKLFF.

CDR3 sequence (DNA): TGTGCCAGCGGCGGGATAAGGAGCGAGCAGTACTTC. It encodes CASGGIRSEQYF. The V gene is TRBV7-6, the J gene TRBJ2-7, with D perhaps TRBD2 (6 bases). The V and J ends lost 8 bases and 6 bases respectively, with 14 bases between them. The CDR3 sequence is 12 residues long. The germline CDR1 and CDR2 sequences are SGHVS and FNYEAQ.

This chain uses TRBV6-6 with TRBJ1-1; the D gene is possibly TRBD1 (6 bases). V lost 11 bases to trimming and J lost 1 base, with 17 bases between them. This CDR3 comprises 14 residues. The germline CDR1 and CDR2 sequences are MNHNY and SVGAGI (reference sequence). DNA of the CDR3: TGTGCCTGCACCCGAAGGGACAAGAACACTGAAGCTTTCTTT. Its protein is CACTRRDKNTEAFF.

This clonotype was detected once. The junction departs from germline at one end; a sequencing error may be responsible. This sequence joins TRBV2 and TRBJ2-7; a weak D match, TRBD1 (5 bases). This CDR3 is 14 amino acids long. CDR1 and CDR2 from the germline V gene are SNHLY and FYNNEI. DNA of the CDR3: TGTACCAGCAGTAAACAAAGGGGTTTGGGGGAGCAGTACTTC. Its protein is CTSSKQRGLGEQYF.

The V call is TRBV6-6, the J call TRBJ1-5, with D possibly TRBD1 on 6 matching bases. The CDR3 totals 17 residues. The germline CDR1 and CDR2 sequences are MNHNY and SVGAGI (reference sequence). The V end lost 2 bases, the J end lost 3 bases, and 17 bases lay between the germline ends. The CDR3: CASSYEQGSGYNQPQHF. DNA of the CDR3: TGTGCCAGCAGTTACGAACAGGGCTCAGGCTACAATCAGCCCCAGCATTTT.

CDR3 in amino acids: CASSLQQGGGYTF. The CDR3 bases are TGTGCCAGCAGTTTACAGCAGGGAGGTGGCTACACCTTC. This chain uses TRBV12-3 or TRBV12-4 with TRBJ1-2, with TRBD1 as a possible D gene (5 bases). V lost 2 bases to trimming and J lost 7 bases, with 11 bases between them. The length of the CDR3 is 13 residues.

Only a few counts were recorded for this clonotype. The chain employs TRBV4-2 and TRBJ2-5; 12 bases match TRBD2. The V gene's germline CDR1 is LGHNA and CDR2 YNFKEQ. The J segment lost 0 bases and the V segment lost 4 bases, leaving 3 bases of the junction unmatched. This CDR3 is built from 16 residues. The CDR3: CASSRTSGANQETQYF. The CDR3 nucleotides read TGTGCCAGCAGCCGGACTAGCGGGGCAAACCAAGAGACCCAGTACTTC.

The rearrangement joins TRBV20-1 to TRBJ2-3, with 7 bases identical to TRBD1. The germline V gene has CDR1 DFQATT and CDR2 SNEGSKA (reference sequence). This CDR3 region has 16 residues. V shed 0 bases, J shed 3 bases, and the junction held 9 bases outside the gene matches. CDR3 amino acids: CSARDFMRGQTDTQYF. The CDR3 region has the DNA TGCAGTGCTAGAGATTTTATGAGGGGGCAGACAGATACGCAGTATTTT.

The CDR3 DNA reads as TGTGCCAGCAGCCACAGGGGAAGTGAAAAACTGTTTTTT. The encoded protein is CASSHRGSEKLFF. The J gene is TRBJ1-4, the V gene TRBV5-4, with 7 bases aligning to TRBD1. CDR3 length: 13 amino acids. The germline V gene encodes CDR1 SGHNT and CDR2 YYREEE (reference sequence). With V trimmed by 4 bases and J by 7 bases, 4 bases remained unmatched.

This clonotype was seen a handful of times. V is TRBV29-1 and J is TRBJ1-2, with D tentatively TRBD1 (5 bases). The CDR3 is 12 residues long. Trimming shortened V by 8 bases and J by 7 bases, and 17 bases separated the two germline ends. In germline, CDR1 is SQVTM, CDR2 ANQGSEA. DNA of the CDR3: TGCAGCCTAGGGGAGAGGGTCGGTGGCTACACCTTC. Encoded protein: CSLGERVGGYTF.

This clonotype was seen more than once but under ten times. V and J are TRBV20-1 and TRBJ2-7; the D is unclear. This CDR3 has 14 residues. CDR1 and CDR2 from the germline V gene are DFQATT and SNEGSKA (reference sequence). Trimming removed 3 bases at V and 0 bases at J, with 12 bases between. The DNA of the CDR3 is TGCAGTGCTAGTGTCAGGCCGAGCTCCTACGAGCAGTACTTC. Amino acid sequence: CSASVRPSSYEQYF.

This clonotype has only one observation. V usage is TRBV6-2 or TRBV6-3 and J usage is TRBJ2-1, with D perhaps matching TRBD1 (6 bases). The CDR3 is 18 residues long. V shed 0 bases and J shed 4 bases, with 19 bases lying between them. Per the germline V gene, CDR1 is MNHEY and CDR2 is SVGEGT. The CDR3, as DNA: TGTGCCAGCAGTTACTCGATTTCTGGGAGAGGGGGATACAATGAGCAGTTCTTC. Amino acids: CASSYSISGRGGYNEQFF.

This rearrangement joins TRBV2 to TRBJ2-1; the D gene is possibly TRBD2 (5 bases). The CDR3 contains 15 residues. V shed 2 bases and J shed 1 base, with 9 bases lying between them. Germline lookup yields CDR1 SNHLY and CDR2 FYNNEI. The CDR3 coding sequence is TGTGCCAGCAGTGAAATGGGAGTATCCTACAATGAGCAGTTCTTC. Its protein is CASSEMGVSYNEQFF.

The chain carries TRBV21-1 and TRBJ1-2; no check of the table's D call, TRBD1, against the DNA was made. TRBV21-1 is recorded as a pseudogene. CDR3 length equals 15 residues. CDR3 nucleotides: TGTGCCAGCAGCACGCCCCTACAGGTCCGGTATGGCTACACCTTC. Amino acid sequence: CASSTPLQVRYGYTF.

This clonotype was observed many times. The chain combines TRBV29-1 with TRBJ2-3, with D unclear. The CDR3 consists of 10 residues. V was clipped by 8 bases and J by 5 bases, with 8 bases between them. Germline CDR1 and CDR2: SQVTM and ANQGSEA. CDR3 nucleotides: TGCAGCCTTGGCATAGATACGCAGTATTTT. It codes for CSLGIDTQYF.